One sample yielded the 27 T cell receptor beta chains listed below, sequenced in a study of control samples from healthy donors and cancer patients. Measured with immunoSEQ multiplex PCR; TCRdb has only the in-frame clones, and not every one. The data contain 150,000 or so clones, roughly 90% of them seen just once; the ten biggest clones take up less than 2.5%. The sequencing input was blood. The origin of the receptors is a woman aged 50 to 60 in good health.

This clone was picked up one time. This chain's CDR3 is CASSFVLRTQETQYF. The CDR3 bases are TGTGCCAGCAGCTTTGTCCTCCGCACTCAAGAGACCCAGTACTTC. V is TRBV7-9 and J is TRBJ2-5; D is uncertain. The V gene lost 3 bases and the J gene lost 2 bases, with 13 bases spanning the gap. This CDR3 is 15 amino acids long. Looked up from germline, CDR1 is SEHNR and CDR2 is FQNEAQ (reference sequence).

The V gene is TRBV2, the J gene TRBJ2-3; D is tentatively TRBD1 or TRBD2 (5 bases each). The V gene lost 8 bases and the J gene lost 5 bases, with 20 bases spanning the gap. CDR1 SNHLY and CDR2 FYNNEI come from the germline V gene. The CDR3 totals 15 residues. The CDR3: CASSPGLAKGDTQYF. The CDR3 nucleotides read TGTGCCAGCTCTCCAGGGCTAGCCAAGGGAGATACGCAGTATTTT.

CDR3 amino acids: CASSLWAGTGGDTQYF. CDR3 bases: TGTGCCAGCAGTTTATGGGCCGGGACAGGGGGCGATACGCAGTATTTT. This rearrangement joins TRBV28 to TRBJ2-3; 12 nucleotides match TRBD1. CDR1 and CDR2 from the germline V gene are MDHEN and SYDVKM. The CDR3 runs to 16 residues. The trim removed 0 bases at V and 6 bases at J, leaving 4 bases unmatched.

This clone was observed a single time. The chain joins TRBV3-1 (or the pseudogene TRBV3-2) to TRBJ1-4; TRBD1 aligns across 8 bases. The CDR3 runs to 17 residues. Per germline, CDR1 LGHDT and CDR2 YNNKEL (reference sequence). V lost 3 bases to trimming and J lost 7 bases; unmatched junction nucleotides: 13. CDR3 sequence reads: CASSHRGQGFSPEKLFF. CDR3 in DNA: TGTGCCAGCAGCCACCGAGGACAGGGTTTTTCCCCTGAAAAACTGTTTTTT.

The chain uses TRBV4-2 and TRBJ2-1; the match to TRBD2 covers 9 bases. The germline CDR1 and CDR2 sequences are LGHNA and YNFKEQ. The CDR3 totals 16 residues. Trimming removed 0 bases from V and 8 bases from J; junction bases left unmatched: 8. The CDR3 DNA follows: TGTGCCAGCAGCCAAGATGGCGGCGGGAGGGGAGATGAGCAGTTCTTC. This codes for CASSQDGGGRGDEQFF.

CDR3 nucleotides: TGTGCCAGCAGCCGTGGACAGGTCTACGAGCAGTACTTC. Its protein is CASSRGQVYEQYF. The V gene is TRBV3-1 (or the pseudogene TRBV3-2), the J gene TRBJ2-7; 7 bases are shared with TRBD1. Germline CDR1 is LGHDT and CDR2 is YNNKEL (reference sequence). The trim removed 4 bases at V and 3 bases at J, leaving 3 bases unmatched. This CDR3 is 13 amino acids long.

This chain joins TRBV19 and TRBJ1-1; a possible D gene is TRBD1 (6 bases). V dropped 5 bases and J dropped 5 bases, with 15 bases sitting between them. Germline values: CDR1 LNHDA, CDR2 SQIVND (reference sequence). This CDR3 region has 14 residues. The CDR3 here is CASSPVGAGTEAFF. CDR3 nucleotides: TGTGCCAGTAGTCCCGTGGGGGCCGGGACTGAAGCTTTCTTT.

CDR3 coding DNA: TGTGCCACCAGCACAGGGTACGAGACCCAGTACTTC. Translation: CATSTGYETQYF. The chain couples TRBV15 to TRBJ2-5, with D perhaps TRBD1 (5 bases). V lost 4 bases and J lost 5, with 8 bases in between. Germline CDR1 reads LNHNV; CDR2 reads YYDKDF (reference sequence). The CDR3 sequence is 12 residues long.

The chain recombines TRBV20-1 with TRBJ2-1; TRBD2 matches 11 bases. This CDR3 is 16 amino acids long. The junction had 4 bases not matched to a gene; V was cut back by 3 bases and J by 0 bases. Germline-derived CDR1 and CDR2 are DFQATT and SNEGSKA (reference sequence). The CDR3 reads CSASLLAGGSYNEQFF. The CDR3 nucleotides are TGCAGTGCTAGTCTGCTAGCGGGGGGCTCCTACAATGAGCAGTTCTTC.

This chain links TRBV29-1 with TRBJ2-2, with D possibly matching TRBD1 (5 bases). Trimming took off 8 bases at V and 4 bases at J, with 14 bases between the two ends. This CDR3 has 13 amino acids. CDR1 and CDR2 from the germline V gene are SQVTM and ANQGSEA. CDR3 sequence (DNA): TGCAGCACTACCCAGGGCGTCACCGGGGAGCTGTTTTTT. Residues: CSTTQGVTGELFF.

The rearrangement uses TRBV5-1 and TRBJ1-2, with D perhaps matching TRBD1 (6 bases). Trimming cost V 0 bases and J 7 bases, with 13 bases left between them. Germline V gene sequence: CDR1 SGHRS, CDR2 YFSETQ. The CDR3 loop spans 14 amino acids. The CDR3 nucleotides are TGCGCCAGCAGCTTGGCGGGTCAGGGGTCTGGCTACACCTTC. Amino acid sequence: CASSLAGQGSGYTF.

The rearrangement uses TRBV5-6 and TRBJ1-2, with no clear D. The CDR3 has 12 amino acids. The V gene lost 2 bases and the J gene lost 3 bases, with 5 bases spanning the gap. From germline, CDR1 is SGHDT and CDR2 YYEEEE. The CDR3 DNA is TGTGCCAGCAGCTTAAATGACTATGGCTACACCTTC. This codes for CASSLNDYGYTF.

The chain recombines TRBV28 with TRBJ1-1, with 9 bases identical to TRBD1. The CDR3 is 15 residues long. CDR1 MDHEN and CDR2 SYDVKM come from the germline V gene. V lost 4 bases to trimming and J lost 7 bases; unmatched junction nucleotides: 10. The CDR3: CASSSQPQTGGEAFF. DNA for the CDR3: TGTGCCAGCAGTTCCCAACCCCAGACAGGGGGTGAAGCTTTCTTT.

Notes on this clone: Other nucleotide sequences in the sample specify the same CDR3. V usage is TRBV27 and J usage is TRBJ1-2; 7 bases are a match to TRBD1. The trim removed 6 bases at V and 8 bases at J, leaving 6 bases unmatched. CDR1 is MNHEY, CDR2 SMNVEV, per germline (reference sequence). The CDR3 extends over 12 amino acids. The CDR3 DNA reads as TGTGCCAGCAGAACAGGGGCGGGAGGCTACACCTTC. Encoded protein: CASRTGAGGYTF.

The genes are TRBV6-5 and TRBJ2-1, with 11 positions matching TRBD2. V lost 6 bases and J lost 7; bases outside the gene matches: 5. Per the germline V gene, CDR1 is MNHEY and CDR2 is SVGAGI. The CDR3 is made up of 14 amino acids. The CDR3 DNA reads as TGTGCCAGCAGATTCCTAGCGGGGGGTAATGAGCAGTTCTTC. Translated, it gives CASRFLAGGNEQFF.

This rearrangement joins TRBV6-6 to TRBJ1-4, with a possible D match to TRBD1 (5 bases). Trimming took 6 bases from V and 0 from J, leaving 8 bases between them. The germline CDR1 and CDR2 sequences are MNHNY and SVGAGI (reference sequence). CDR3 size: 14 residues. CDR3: CASRWTTTNEKLFF. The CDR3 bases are TGTGCCAGCAGGTGGACAACAACTAATGAAAAACTGTTTTTT.

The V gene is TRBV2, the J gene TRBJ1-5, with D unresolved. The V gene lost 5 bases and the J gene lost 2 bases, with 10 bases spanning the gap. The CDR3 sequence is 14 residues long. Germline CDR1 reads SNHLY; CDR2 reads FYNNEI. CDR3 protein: CASSNSQRNQPQHF. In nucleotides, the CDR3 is TGTGCCAGCAGTAACTCACAGCGCAATCAGCCCCAGCATTTT.

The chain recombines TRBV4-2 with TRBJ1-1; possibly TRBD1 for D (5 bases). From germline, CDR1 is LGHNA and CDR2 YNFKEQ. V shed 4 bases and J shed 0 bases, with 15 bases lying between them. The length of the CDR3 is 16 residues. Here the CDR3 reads CASSPGDSVVNTEAFF. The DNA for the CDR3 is TGTGCCAGCAGCCCCGGGGACTCGGTCGTGAACACTGAAGCTTTCTTT.

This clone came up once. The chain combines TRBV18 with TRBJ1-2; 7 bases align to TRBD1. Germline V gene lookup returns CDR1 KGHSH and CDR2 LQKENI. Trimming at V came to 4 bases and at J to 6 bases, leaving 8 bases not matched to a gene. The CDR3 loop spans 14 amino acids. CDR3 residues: CASSHSGGVNGYTF. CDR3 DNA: TGTGCCAGCTCACATTCAGGGGGTGTTAATGGCTACACCTTC. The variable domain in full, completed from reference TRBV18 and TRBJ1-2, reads NAGVMQNPRHLVRRRGQEARLRCSPMKGHSHVYWYRQLPEEGLKFMVYLQKENIIDESGMPKERFSAEFPKEGPSILRIQQVVRGDSAAYFCASSHSGGVNGYTFGSGTRLTVV.

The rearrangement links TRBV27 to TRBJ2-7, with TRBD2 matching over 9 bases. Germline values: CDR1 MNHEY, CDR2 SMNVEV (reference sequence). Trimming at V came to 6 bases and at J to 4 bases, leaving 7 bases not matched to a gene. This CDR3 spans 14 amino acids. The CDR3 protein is CASREWTSAYEQYF. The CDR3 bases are TGTGCCAGCAGGGAGTGGACTAGCGCGTACGAGCAGTACTTC.

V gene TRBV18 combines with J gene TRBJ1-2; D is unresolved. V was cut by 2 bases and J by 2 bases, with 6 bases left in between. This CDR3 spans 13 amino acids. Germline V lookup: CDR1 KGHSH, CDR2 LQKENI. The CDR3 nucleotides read TGTGCCAGCTCACCAGGAGACAACTATGGCTACACCTTC. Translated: CASSPGDNYGYTF.

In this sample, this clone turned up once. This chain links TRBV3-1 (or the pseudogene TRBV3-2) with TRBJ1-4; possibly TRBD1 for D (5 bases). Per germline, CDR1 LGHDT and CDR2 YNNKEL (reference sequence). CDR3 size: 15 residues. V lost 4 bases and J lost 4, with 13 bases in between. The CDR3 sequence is CASSPSGSGNEKLFF. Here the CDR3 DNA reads TGTGCCAGCAGCCCTTCAGGGTCGGGTAATGAAAAACTGTTTTTT.

The CDR3 region is CASSLRGTPYGYTF. The CDR3 nucleotides read TGTGCCAGCAGCCTCAGGGGGACCCCCTATGGCTACACCTTC. This chain connects TRBV7-8 to TRBJ1-2; TRBD1 aligns across 7 bases. V shed 5 bases and J 4 bases; nucleotides not matched to a gene: 7. The CDR3 totals 14 residues. The germline gives CDR1 SGHVS, CDR2 FQNEAQ. Drawing the rest from reference TRBV7-8 and TRBJ1-2, the complete variable domain is GAGVSQSPRYKVAKRGQDVALRCDPISGHVSLFWYQQALGQGPEFLTYFQNEAQLDKSGLPSDRFFAERPEGSVSTLKIQRTQQEDSAVYLCASSLRGTPYGYTFGSGTRLTVV.

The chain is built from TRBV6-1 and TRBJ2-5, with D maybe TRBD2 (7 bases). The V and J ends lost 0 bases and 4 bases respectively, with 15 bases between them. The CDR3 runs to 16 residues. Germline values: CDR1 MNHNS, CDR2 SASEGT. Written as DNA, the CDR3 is TGTGCCAGCAGTGAAGCAGGGGGGGGAGTAACAGAGACCCAGTACTTC. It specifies CASSEAGGGVTETQYF.

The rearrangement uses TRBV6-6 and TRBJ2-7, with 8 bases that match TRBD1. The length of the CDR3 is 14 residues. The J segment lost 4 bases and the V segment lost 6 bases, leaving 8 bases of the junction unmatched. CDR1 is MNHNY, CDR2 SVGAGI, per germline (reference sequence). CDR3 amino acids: CASRGGQGVYEQYF. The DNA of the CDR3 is TGTGCCAGCAGGGGCGGACAGGGAGTTTACGAGCAGTACTTC.

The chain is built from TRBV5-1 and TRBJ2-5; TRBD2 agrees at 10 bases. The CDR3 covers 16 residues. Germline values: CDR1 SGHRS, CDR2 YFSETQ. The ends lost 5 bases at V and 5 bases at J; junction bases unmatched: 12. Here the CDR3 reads CASRRSSGSSGETQYF. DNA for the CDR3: TGCGCCAGCAGAAGGTCTAGCGGGAGTTCGGGGGAGACCCAGTACTTC.

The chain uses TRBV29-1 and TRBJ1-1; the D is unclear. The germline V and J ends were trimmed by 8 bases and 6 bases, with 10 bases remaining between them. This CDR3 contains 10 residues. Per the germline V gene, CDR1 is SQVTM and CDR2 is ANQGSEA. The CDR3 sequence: CSSEGSEAFF. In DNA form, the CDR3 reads TGCAGCTCCGAAGGGTCTGAAGCTTTCTTT.